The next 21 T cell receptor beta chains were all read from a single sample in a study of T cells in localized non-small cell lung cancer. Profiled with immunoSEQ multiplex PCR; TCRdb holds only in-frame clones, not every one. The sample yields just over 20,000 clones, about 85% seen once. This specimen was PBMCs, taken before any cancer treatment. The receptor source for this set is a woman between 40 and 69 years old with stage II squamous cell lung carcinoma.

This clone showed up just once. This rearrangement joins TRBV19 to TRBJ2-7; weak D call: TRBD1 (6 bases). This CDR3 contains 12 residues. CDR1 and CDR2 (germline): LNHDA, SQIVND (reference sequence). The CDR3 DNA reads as TGTCCCTCCGGGGACACTTCCTACGAGCAGTACTTC. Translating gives CPSGDTSYEQYF. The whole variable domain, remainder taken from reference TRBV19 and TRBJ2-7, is DGGITQSPKYLFRKEGQNVTLSCEQNLNHDAMYWYRQDPGQGLRLIYYSQIVNDFQKGDIAEGYSVSREKKESFPLTVTSAQKNPTAFYLCPSGDTSYEQYFGPGTRLTVT.

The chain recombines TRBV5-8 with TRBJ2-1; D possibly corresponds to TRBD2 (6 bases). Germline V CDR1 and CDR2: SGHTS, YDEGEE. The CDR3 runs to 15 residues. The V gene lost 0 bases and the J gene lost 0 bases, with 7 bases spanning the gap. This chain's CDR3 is CASSLVADSYNEQFF. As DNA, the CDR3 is TGTGCCAGCAGCTTGGTAGCGGACTCCTACAATGAGCAGTTCTTC. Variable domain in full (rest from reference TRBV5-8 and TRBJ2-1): EAGVTQSPTHLIKTRGQQATLRCSPISGHTSVYWYQQALGLGLQFLLWYDEGEERNRGNFPPRFSGRQFPNYSSELNVNALELEDSALYLCASSLVADSYNEQFFGPGTRLTVL.

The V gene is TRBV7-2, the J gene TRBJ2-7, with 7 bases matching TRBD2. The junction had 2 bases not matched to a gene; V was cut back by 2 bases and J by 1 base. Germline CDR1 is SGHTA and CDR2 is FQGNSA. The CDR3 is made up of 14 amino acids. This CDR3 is CASSLSGGSYEQYF. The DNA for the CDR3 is TGTGCCAGCAGCTTATCGGGAGGTTCCTACGAGCAGTACTTC.

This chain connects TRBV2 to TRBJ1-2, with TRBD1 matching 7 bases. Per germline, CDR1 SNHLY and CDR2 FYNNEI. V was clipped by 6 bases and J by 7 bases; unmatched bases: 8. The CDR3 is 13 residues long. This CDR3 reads CASSVGGAGGYTF. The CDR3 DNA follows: TGTGCCAGCAGCGTAGGGGGCGCGGGTGGCTACACCTTC.

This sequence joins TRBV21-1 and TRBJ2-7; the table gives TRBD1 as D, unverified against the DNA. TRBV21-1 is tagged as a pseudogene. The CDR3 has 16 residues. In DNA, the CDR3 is TGTGCCAGCAGCGTCCACCGGGACAGACTCTCCTACGAGCAGTACTTC. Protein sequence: CASSVHRDRLSYEQYF.

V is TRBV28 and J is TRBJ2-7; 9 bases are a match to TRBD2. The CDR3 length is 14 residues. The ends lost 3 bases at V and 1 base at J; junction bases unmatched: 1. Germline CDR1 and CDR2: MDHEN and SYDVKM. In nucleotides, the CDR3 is TGTGCCAGCAGTTTGCTAGCGGGATCCTACGAGCAGTACTTC. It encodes CASSLLAGSYEQYF.

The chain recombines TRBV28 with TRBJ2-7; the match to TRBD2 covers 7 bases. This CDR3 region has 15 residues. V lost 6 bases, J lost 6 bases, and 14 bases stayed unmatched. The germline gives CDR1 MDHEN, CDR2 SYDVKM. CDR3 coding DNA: TGTGCCAGCAGCACCGAGGGAGGACTAGTAGGCGAGCAGTACTTC. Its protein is CASSTEGGLVGEQYF.

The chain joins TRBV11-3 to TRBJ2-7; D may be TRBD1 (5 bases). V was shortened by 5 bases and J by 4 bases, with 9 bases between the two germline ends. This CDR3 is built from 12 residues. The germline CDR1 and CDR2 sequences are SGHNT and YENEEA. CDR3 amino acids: CASSIREYEQYF. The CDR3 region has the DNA TGTGCCAGCAGCATCAGGGAATACGAGCAGTACTTC. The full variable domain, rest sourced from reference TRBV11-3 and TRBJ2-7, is EAGVVQSPRYKIIEKKQPVAFWCNPISGHNTLYWYLQNLGQGPELLIRYENEEAVDDSQLPKDRFSAERLKGVDSTLKIQPAELGDSAVYLCASSIREYEQYFGPGTRLTVT.

CDR3 nucleotide sequence: TGTGCCAGCAGCCCTCTATGGGGGGCGCGGTTGGGCGGGAGGGCCGTCGAGCAGTACTTC. Amino acid sequence: CASSPLWGARLGGRAVEQYF. This chain joins TRBV4-2 and TRBJ2-7; 9 nucleotides match TRBD2. Germline CDR1 reads LGHNA; CDR2 reads YNFKEQ. Germline trimming cut 4 bases from V and 6 bases from J; bases unmatched to any gene: 25. CDR3 size: 20 residues.

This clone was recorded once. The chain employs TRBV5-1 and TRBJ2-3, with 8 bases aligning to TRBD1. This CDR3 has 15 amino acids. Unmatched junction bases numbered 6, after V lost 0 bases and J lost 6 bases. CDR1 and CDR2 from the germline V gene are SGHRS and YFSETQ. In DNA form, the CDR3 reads TGCGCCAGCAGCTTGGGCTCAGGGGGCTTGGATACGCAGTATTTT. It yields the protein CASSLGSGGLDTQYF.

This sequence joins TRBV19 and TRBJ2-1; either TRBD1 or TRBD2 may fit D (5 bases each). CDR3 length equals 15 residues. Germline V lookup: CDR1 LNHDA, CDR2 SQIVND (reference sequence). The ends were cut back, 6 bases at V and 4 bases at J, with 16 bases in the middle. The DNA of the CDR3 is TGTGCCAGTAGAGGGACCCACTGGGGATACAATGAGCAGTTCTTC. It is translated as CASRGTHWGYNEQFF.

The CDR3 region has the DNA TGTGCCAGCAAACTAGCGGAGGACAATGAGCAGTTCTTC. It specifies CASKLAEDNEQFF. J is TRBJ2-1 and V is TRBV2; 8 bases match TRBD2. V trimming: 7 bases; J trimming: 5 bases; junction bases outside the gene matches: 4. The CDR3 has 13 residues. The germline V gene has CDR1 SNHLY and CDR2 FYNNEI.

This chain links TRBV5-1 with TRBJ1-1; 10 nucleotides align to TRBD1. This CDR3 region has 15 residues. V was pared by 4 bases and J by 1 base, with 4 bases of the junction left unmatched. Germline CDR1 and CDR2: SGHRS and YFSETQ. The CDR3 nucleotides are TGCGCCAGCAGCACGGACAGGGGGTGGAACACTGAAGCTTTCTTT. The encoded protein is CASSTDRGWNTEAFF. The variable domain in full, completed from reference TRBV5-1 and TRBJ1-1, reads KAGVTQTPRYLIKTRGQQVTLSCSPISGHRSVSWYQQTPGQGLQFLFEYFSETQRNKGNFPGRFSGRQFSNSRSEMNVSTLELGDSALYLCASSTDRGWNTEAFFGQGTRLTVV.

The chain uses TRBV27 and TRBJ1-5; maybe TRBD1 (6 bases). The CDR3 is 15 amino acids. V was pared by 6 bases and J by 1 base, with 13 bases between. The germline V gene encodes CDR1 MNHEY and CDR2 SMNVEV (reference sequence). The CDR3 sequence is CASREGVLSNQPQHF. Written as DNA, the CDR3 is TGTGCCAGCAGGGAGGGGGTATTAAGCAATCAGCCCCAGCATTTT.

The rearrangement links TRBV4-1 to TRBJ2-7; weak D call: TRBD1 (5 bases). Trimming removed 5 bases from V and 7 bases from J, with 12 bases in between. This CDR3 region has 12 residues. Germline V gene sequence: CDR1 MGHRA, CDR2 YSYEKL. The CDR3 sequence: CASSGTGGEQYF. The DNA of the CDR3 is TGCGCCAGCAGCGGAACAGGTGGGGAGCAGTACTTC.

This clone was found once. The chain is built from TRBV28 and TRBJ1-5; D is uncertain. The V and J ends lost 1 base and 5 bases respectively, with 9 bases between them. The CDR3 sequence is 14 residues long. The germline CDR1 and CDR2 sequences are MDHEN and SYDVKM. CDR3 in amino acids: CASSLFSGDQPQHF. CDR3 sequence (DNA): TGTGCCAGCAGTTTATTCAGCGGCGATCAGCCCCAGCATTTT.

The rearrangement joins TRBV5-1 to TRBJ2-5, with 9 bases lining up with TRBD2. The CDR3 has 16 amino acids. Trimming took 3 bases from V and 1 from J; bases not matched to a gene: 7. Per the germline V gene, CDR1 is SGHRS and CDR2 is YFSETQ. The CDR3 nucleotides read TGCGCCAGCAGCTCCCCACTAGCGGGCATCCAAGAGACCCAGTACTTC. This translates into CASSSPLAGIQETQYF.

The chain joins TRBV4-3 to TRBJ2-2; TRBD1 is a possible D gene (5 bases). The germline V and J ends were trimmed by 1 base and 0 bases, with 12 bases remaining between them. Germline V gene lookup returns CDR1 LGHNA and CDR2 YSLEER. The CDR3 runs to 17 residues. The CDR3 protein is CASSQGAGHANTGELFF. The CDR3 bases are TGCGCCAGCAGCCAAGGCGCAGGACACGCGAACACCGGGGAGCTGTTTTTT.

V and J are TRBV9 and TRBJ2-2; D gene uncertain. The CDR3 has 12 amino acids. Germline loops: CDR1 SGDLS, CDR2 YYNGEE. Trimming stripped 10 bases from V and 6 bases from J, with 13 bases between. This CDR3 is CAYRFQAGELFF. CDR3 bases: TGTGCCTACCGGTTCCAGGCCGGGGAGCTGTTTTTT.

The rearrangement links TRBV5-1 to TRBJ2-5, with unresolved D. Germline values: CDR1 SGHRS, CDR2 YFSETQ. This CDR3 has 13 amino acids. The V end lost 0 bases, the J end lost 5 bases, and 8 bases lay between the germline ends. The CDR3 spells CASSLGHVETQYF. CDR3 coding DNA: TGCGCCAGCAGCTTGGGCCATGTCGAGACCCAGTACTTC.

CDR3 loop: CASSDIQGSEAFF. DNA for the CDR3: TGTGCCAGTAGTGATATCCAGGGGTCTGAAGCTTTCTTT. The V gene is TRBV19, the J gene TRBJ1-1, with D possibly being TRBD1 (6 bases). Trimming removed 5 bases from V and 6 bases from J, with 13 bases in between. Germline CDR1 is LNHDA and CDR2 is SQIVND (reference sequence). The CDR3 spans 13 residues.